The clone carrying this T cell receptor (beta chain) has just a few counts. PCR was performed using 60 Vbeta and 13 Jbeta primers. The data were produced by immunoSEQ multiplex PCR, yet TCRdb's version contains in-frame clones alone and is incomplete. The profile shows approximately 220,000 clones, around 76% of them singletons. The V end lost 2 bases, the J end lost 4 bases, and 14 bases lay between the germline ends. In germline, CDR1 is SEHNR, CDR2 FQNEAQ (reference sequence). CDR3 length equals 16 residues. This specimen comes from a study of cytomegalovirus exposure and HLA in healthy donors. The receptor's source is a man aged 18 to 29 in good health and CMV-seronegative. The chain uses TRBV7-9 and TRBJ1-4; TRBD1 is a possible D gene (6 bases). Source material: PBMCs. For the CDR3, the DNA is TGTGCCAGCAGCTTAAGTTACGGGACAAATAATGAAAAACTGTTTTTT. Translated, it gives CASSLSYGTNNEKLFF.